In its sample, the clone carrying this T cell receptor (beta chain) was seen a few times. What it binds is not known. The data originate from a study of blood T cells in healthy people across ages. The germline V gene has CDR1 MGHRA and CDR2 YSYEKL. The CDR3 contains 17 residues. Trimming removed 0 bases from V and 2 bases from J; junction bases left unmatched: 5. For the second PCR, which ran for about 7 to 11 cycles, a sample-barcoded 5' primer and a J-beta primer mix were used. TCRdb processed the 5' RACE reads anew with MiXCR; each CDR3 protein has one entry. The table lists 1.5 million to 2 million distinct CDR3 sequences, 30% to 35% of them singletons. General study findings and limits: For the donors, CMV status was unknown and possibly confounded expanded clonotype changes.

The chain links TRBV4-1 to TRBJ1-4, with 8 bases aligning to TRBD1. Specimen: blood. This sequence was found in a woman in her twenties or thirties in good health. In DNA, the CDR3 is TGCGCCAGCAGCCAAGATGGACAGGGATCGACTAATGAAAAACTGTTTTTT. It yields the protein CASSQDGQGSTNEKLFF.